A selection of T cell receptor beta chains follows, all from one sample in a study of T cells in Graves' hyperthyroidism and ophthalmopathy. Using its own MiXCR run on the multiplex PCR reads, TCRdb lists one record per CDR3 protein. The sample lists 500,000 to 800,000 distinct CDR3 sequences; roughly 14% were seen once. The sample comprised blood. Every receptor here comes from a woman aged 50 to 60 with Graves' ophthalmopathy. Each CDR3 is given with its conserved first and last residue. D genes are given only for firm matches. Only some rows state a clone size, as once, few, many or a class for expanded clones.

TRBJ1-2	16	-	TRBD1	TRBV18	TGTGCCAGCTCACCGCCCCCGGGACAGGTGTTCTATGGCTACACCTTC	CASSPPPGQVFYGYTF
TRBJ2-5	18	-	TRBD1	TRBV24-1	TGTGCCACCAGTGACCCTCGCCGGGACAGGGGTATCCGGGAGACCCAGTACTTC	CATSDPRRDRGIRETQYF
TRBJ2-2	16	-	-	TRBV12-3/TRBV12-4	TGTGCCAGCAGTTTAGGCGTCCCTAGTCGCACCGGGGAGCTGTTTTTT	CASSLGVPSRTGELFF
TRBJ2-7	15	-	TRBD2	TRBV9	TGTGCCAGCAGCGTCTCCCTAGCGGGAGTCCACGAGCAGTACTTC	CASSVSLAGVHEQYF
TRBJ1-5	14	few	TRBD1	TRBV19	TGTGCCAGTAGTATGTACAGGGGCGGTCAGCCCCAGCATTTT	CASSMYRGGQPQHF
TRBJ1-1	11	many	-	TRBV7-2	TGTGCCAGCAGACTGAACACTGAAGCTTTCTTT	CASRLNTEAFF
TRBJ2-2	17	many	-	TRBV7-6	TGTGCCAGCAGCTTAGTAGATTGGCAGGAGTTCACCGGGGAGCTGTTTTTT	CASSLVDWQEFTGELFF
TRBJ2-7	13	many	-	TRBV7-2	TGTGCCAGCAGCGCAAGGACAGCCTACGAGCAGTACTTC	CASSARTAYEQYF
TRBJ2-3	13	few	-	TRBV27	TGTGCCATCCGGCGACAGAGCACAGATACGCAGTATTTT	CAIRRQSTDTQYF
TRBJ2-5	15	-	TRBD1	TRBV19	TGTGCCAGTAGTCGACAGGGGGCGAGGTTAGAGACCCAGTACTTC	CASSRQGARLETQYF
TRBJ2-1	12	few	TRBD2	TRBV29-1	TGCAGCGTGGGGGGACTATTCGATGAGCAGTTCTTC	CSVGGLFDEQFF
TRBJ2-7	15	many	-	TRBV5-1	TGCGCCAGCAGCTTGGCCGGGGTGAGTGGCTACGAGCAGTACTTC	CASSLAGVSGYEQYF
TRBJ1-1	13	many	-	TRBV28	TGTGCCACCCGTTATGGGTTGAGCACTGAAGCTTTCTTT	CATRYGLSTEAFF
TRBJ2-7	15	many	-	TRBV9	TGTGCCAGCAGCGTAGGGGTTAGCGACACCTACGAGCAGTACTTC	CASSVGVSDTYEQYF
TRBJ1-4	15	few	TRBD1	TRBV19	TGTGCCAGTACGGACAGGACGGCAATTAATGAAAAACTGTTTTTT	CASTDRTAINEKLFF
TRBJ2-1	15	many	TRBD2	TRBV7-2	TGTGCCAGCAGCTTAACTAGCGGATACTACAATGAGCAGTTCTTC	CASSLTSGYYNEQFF
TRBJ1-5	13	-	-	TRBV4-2	TGTGCCAGCAGCCAAGATGTCGGTCAGCCCCAGCATTTT	CASSQDVGQPQHF
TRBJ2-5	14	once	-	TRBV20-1	TGCAGTGCCCTCCCGATACCGTACCAAGAGACCCAGTACTTC	CSALPIPYQETQYF
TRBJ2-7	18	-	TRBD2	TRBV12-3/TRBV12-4	TGTGCCAGCAGTCCCACCCTCGGGACTAGCGGGAGGGCCTACGAGCAGTACTTC	CASSPTLGTSGRAYEQYF
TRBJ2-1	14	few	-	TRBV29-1	TGCAGCGTTCTAAACAGGAACTCCTACAATGAGCAGTTCTTC	CSVLNRNSYNEQFF
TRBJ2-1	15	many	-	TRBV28	TGTGCCAGCAGGCTCCGACAGCCCCCCTACAATGAGCAGTTCTTC	CASRLRQPPYNEQFF
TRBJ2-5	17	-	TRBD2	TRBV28	TGTGCCAGCAGTTGGTGGACTAGCGGGAGGGCTCAAGAGACCCAGTACTTC	CASSWWTSGRAQETQYF
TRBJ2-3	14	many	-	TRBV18	TGTGCCAGCTCACCACCGACACTCACAGATACGCAGTATTTT	CASSPPTLTDTQYF
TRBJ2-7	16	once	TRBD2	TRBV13	TGTGCCAGCAGCGCAACTAGCGGGAGGGGGCACTACGAGCAGTGCTTC	CASSATSGRGHYEQCF
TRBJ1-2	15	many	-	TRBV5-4	TGTGCCAGCATCAACCGACCCACAGTAGGATATGGCTACACCTTC	CASINRPTVGYGYTF
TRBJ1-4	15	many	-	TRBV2	TGTGCCAGCAGTGAAGCAATGAGCCATAATGAAAAACTGTTTTTT	CASSEAMSHNEKLFF
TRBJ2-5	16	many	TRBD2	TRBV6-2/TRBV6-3	TGTGCCAGCAGTTACCCGACTAGCGGGGGCCGAGAGACCCAGTACTTC	CASSYPTSGGRETQYF
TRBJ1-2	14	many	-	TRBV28	TGTGCCAGCAGTTTGGAACAGGGTATGGGTGGCTACACCTTC	CASSLEQGMGGYTF
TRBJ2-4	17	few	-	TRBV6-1	TGTGCCAGCAGTGAAGGTACAGGGTTTCTAGCCAAAAACATTCAGTACTTC	CASSEGTGFLAKNIQYF
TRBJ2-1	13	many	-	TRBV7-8	TGTGCCAGCAGCTTAGCGAAATACAATGAGCAGTTCTTC	CASSLAKYNEQFF
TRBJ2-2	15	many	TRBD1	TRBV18	TGTGCCAGCTTACGGACAGGGGAGAACACCGGGGAGCTGTTTTTT	CASLRTGENTGELFF
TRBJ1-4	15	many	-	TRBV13	TGTGCCAGCAGCTTATCAGGGGAAAGTTATGAAAAACTGTTTTTT	CASSLSGESYEKLFF
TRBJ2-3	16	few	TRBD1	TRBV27	TGTGCCAGCAGTTCCCGCGGGACAGGAGTCACAGATACGCAGTATTTT	CASSSRGTGVTDTQYF